The entry below gives a single T cell receptor (beta chain) sequence along with its context. The antigen it recognizes is unknown. Per-base quality was not reported, and no clone a single base away is much larger than it. Clipping removes 0 bases from V and 6 bases from J, with 24 as the unmatched junction base count. Sequences MGHRA (CDR1) and YSYEKL (CDR2) are obtained from the germline V gene. The CDR3 goes from the cysteine to the phenylalanine over 21 residues. Only the CDR3 region is kept as DNA, spanning 63 bases read in frame from base 1. Libraries were made using 5' RACE. The sample was run on an Illumina HiSeq 2000. Template switching added a universal primer binding site, and the final cDNA carried a unique molecular identifier that allowed TCR cDNA molecules to be counted accurately. First-strand cDNA for TCR alpha and beta chains was synthesized from specific primers in the conserved constant-segment region. To control for contamination, every cDNA library was double barcoded, receiving both a SMART-Mk sample barcode and Illumina barcodes. Two successive PCR steps introduced TruSeq adapter sequences along with Illumina sample barcodes. Sequencing of the TCR alpha and beta cDNA libraries was done on the Illumina HiSeq platform using custom primers. In the source study's methods: MiGEC was used to process raw reads and extract unique molecular identifiers, and MiXCR was used to find CDR3 positions. Recombination models were inferred per individual with the repgenHMM and IGoR tools using an EM algorithm. Shared clonotypes were analyzed with the tcR package in R, and sharing was normalized by the product of cloneset sizes. To study raw recombination free of thymic and clonal selection effects, out-of-frame nonproductive sequences were analyzed. The public sequencing data were trimmed at Q25 with fastp and processed into clonotypes with MiXCR by TCRdb, which kept only in-frame beta chains. Entries are consolidated by CDR3 protein sequence, retaining the most common genes and DNA. For this entry, the V and J calls and clone size follow TCRdb and not the study's own pipeline. In all, the sample holds under 250,000 distinct CDR3 sequences, and around a tenth of those were seen once. The top ten clonotypes cover roughly 5% of the sample.

This sample was included in a study of identical twins (dated by TCRdb to 2015 to 2016). For the wider study: To test whether fetal clonotypes persist, the study used deep sequencing on TCR alpha and beta repertoires from monozygotic twins, unrelated adults of various ages, and cord blood. To rule out contamination, the twin experiments were replicated at different times with different library preparation protocols. Beyond this particular receptor, the publication reports: Compared with coincidental sharing between unrelated individuals, an excess of low generation-probability sequences was observed among out-of-frame TCR alpha sequences shared between twins. Because the same donors could not be followed over many years, the conclusions depended on cross-sectional statistical analysis. The excess sharing between twins in beta out-of-frame sequences was weaker because fewer shared sequences reduced the signal-to-noise ratio. Fewer insertions were carried by abundant cord blood beta clonotypes; a weaker similar trend was observed in young adult naive repertoires, while no such trend was observed in memory repertoires. Recombination models systematically underestimated out-of-frame TCR alpha sharing in monozygotic twins but agreed with sharing between unrelated individuals. Zero-insertion analyses could be partly confounded by invariant T cells such as MAIT and iNKT, although diverse VJ usage argued against such confounding for most clonotypes.

Every donor was a healthy Caucasian. Miltenyi CD45RO+ enrichment and human naive T-cell isolation kits were used to isolate memory (CD45RO+) and naive T cells from PBMC. The sequenced sample was memory (CD45RO+) T cells sorted from blood. The intended sense of this specimen's cell subset or site label: CD45RO+ enriched T cells. This TCR was sampled from a woman aged 18-29 years in good health. The chain is made from TRBV4-1 and TRBJ2-3; 7 bases in between match TRBD2. For the CDR3, the sequence is CASSQDTGEGQHTYLSDTQYF. The DNA is TGCGCCAGCAGCCAAGATACGGGGGAGGGCCAGCACACATATTTATCGGATACGCAGTATTTT.